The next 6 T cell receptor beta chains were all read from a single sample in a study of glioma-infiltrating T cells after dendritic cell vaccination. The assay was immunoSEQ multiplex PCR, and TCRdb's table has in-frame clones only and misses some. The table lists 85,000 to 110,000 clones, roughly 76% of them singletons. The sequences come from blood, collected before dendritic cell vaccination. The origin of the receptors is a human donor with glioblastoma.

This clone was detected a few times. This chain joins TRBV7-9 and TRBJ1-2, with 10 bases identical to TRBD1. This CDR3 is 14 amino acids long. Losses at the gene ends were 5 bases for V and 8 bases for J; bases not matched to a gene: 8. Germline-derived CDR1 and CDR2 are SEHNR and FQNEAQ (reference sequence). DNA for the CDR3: TGTGCCAGCAGCGCCGGGACAGGGGCCGGGGGCTACACCTTC. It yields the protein CASSAGTGAGGYTF.

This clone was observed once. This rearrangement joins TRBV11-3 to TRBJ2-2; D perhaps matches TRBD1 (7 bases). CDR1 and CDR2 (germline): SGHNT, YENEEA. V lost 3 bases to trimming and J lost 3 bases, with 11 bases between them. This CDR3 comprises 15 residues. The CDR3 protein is CASSFSRGDTGELFF. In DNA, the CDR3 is TGTGCCAGCAGCTTTTCCAGGGGGGACACCGGGGAGCTGTTTTTT.

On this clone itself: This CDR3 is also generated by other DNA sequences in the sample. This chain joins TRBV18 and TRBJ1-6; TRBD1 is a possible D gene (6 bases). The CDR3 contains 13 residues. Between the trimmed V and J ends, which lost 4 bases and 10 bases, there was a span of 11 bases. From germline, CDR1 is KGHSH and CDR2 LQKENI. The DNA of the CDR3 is TGTGCCAGCTCACAAAACAGGGAATCACCCCTCCACTTT. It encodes CASSQNRESPLHF.

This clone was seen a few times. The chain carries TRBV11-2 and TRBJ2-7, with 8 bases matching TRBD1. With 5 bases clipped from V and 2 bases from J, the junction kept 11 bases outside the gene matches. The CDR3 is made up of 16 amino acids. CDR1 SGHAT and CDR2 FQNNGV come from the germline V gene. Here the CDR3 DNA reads TGTGCCAGCAGCCCGAATCCAGGGGGCGTCACCTACGAGCAGTACTTC. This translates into CASSPNPGGVTYEQYF.

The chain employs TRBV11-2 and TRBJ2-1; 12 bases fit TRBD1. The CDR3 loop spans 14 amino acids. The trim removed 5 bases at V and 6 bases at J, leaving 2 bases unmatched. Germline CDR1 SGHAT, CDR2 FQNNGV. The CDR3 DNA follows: TGTGCCAGCAGCCGGGACAGGGGGCGCAATGAGCAGTTCTTC. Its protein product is CASSRDRGRNEQFF.

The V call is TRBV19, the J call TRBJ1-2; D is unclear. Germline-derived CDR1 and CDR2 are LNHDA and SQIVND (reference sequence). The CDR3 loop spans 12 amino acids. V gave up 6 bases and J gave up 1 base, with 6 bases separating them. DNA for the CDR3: TGTGCCAGTAGAAACAGTAACTATGGCTACACCTTC. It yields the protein CASRNSNYGYTF.